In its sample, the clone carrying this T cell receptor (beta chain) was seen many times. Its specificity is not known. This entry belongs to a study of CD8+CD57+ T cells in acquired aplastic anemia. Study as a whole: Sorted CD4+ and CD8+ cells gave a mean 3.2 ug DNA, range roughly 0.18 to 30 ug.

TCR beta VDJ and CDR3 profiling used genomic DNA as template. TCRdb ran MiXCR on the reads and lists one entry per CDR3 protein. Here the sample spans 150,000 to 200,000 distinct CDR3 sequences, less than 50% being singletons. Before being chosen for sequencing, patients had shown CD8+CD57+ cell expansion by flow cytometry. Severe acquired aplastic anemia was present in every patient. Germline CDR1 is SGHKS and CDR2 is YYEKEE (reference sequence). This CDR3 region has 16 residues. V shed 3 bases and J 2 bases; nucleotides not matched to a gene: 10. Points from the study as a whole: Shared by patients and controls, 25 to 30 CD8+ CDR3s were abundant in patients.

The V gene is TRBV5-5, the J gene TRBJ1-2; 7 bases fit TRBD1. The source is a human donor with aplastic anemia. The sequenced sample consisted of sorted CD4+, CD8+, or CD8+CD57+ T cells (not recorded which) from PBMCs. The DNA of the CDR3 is TGTGCCAGCAGCTCCTTACAGGGGTCGATCAACTATGGCTACACCTTC. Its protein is CASSSLQGSINYGYTF.